This TCR beta chain was sequenced during a study of shared clonotypes between healthy human individuals. For the study at large: Per-donor plates numbered three CD4 naive, three CD4 memory, two CD8 naive and one CD8 memory. Whole-study results and caveats: Measured sharing among donors was expected to vary with sequencing depth. Lower generation probabilities were found for non-shared clonotypes than for those shared by all four donors. Of the naive CD4 clonotypes, roughly 5% were shared across a few donors.

Concerning this clone itself: Its antigen is still unknown.

Selected positively for CCR7 and CD45RO-negative, naive CD8 cells excluded terminally differentiated effector memory CD45RA+ cells. This table comes from immunoSEQ multiplex PCR, and its TCRdb copy is limited to in-frame clones, with some not included. This sample has millions of clones, with 85% to 95% found just once. CDR1 and CDR2 from the germline V gene are SNHLY and FYNNEI. With 4 bases removed from V and 0 bases from J, the gap between germline ends came to 10 bases. The CDR3 has 15 amino acids. The sample comprised naive CD8+ T cells sorted from blood. This chain links TRBV2 with TRBJ2-1; D not resolved. The clonotype was recovered from a man younger than 30 in good health. Written as DNA, the CDR3 is TGTGCCAGCAGTGGTCCAGGTAGCTCCTACAATGAGCAGTTCTTC. It encodes CASSGPGSSYNEQFF. Supplemented by reference TRBV2 and TRBJ2-1, the full variable domain reads EPEVTQTPSHQVTQMGQEVILRCVPISNHLYFYWYRQILGQKVEFLVSFYNNEISEKSEIFDDQFSVERPDGSNFTLKIRSTKLEDSAMYFCASSGPGSSYNEQFFGPGTRLTVL.